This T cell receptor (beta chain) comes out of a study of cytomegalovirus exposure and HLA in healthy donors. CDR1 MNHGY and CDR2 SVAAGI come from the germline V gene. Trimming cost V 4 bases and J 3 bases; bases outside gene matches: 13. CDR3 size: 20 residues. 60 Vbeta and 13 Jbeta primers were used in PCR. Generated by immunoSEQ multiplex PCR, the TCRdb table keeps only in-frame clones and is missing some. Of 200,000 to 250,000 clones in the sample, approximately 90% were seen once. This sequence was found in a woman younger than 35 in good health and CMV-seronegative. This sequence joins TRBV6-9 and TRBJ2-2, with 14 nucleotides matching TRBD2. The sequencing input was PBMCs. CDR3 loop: CASSSPGTSGGGSDTGELFF. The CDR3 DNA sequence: TGTGCCAGCAGTTCCCCCGGGACTAGCGGGGGAGGGTCCGACACCGGGGAGCTGTTTTTT.